This T cell receptor beta chain was found in a study of human T cells and chemical hapten exposure. Stated time point: patch test 1, 2 weeks after DPC sensitization. Documented treatment: therapeutic diphenylcyclopropenone sensitization with weekly scalp DPC. General observations from the study: DPC sensitization did not alter TCRs above 1 in 1000 frequency.

This clonotype turned up a few times. Its specificity is unknown. TCRdb analysed the RACE reads with MiXCR anew, one entry per CDR3 protein. The sample gives 50,000 or so distinct CDR3 sequences, less than 9.5% of which show up once; roughly 4.1% is in the top ten. The ends lost 2 bases at V and 9 bases at J; junction bases unmatched: 8. The CDR3 sequence is 14 residues long. Germline assignment: CDR1 SEHNR and CDR2 FQNEAQ (reference sequence). This clonotype was sampled from a woman between 50 and 59 years old with alopecia areata. Some clones in this sample may be carry-over from other donors' samples. J is TRBJ1-1 and V is TRBV7-9; TRBD1 matches at 8 bases. Sequenced material: whole blood, taken in connection with sensitization to the hapten diphenylcyclopropenone (DPC). CDR3 protein: CASSLRGQGAKAFF. As DNA, the CDR3 is TGTGCCAGCAGCTTACGGGGCCAGGGGGCCAAAGCTTTCTTT.